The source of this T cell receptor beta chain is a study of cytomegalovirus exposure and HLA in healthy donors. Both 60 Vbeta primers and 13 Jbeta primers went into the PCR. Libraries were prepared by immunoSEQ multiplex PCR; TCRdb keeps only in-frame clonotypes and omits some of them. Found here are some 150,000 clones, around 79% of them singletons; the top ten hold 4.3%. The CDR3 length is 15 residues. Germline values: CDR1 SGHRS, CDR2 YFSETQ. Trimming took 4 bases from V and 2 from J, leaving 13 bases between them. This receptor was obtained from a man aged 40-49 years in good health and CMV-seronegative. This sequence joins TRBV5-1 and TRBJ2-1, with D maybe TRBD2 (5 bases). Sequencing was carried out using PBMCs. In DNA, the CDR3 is TGCGCCAGCAGCGGGAGTAAGAAGACCTACAATGAGCAGTTCTTC. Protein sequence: CASSGSKKTYNEQFF.